The clone carrying this T cell receptor beta chain was seen ten or more times. The antigen is not known. These data belong to a study of CD8 T cells in ankylosing spondylitis. Study results and limitations: In ankylosing spondylitis blood, a motif of eight highly homologous TCR beta variants appeared characteristic. Disease-linked clones, CD8+, were relatively rare in peripheral blood. In synovial fluid and blood from reactive arthritis, some motif variants were previously reported. Disease-linked clones reportedly concentrated significantly in matched ankylosing spondylitis synovial fluid.

The V gene's germline CDR1 is SQVTM and CDR2 ANQGSEA. The CDR3 length is 12 residues. V was pared by 3 bases and J by 6 bases, with 10 bases between. Generation of TCR beta libraries employed quantitative 5'-RACE incorporating molecular barcodes. TCRdb ran MiXCR on the 5' RACE reads and lists one entry per CDR3 protein. Of fewer than 500,000 distinct CDR3 sequences listed, around 26% are singletons. Sequenced material: blood, either unsorted or a sorted T cell fraction (not recorded which). The V call is TRBV29-1, the J call TRBJ2-3; maybe TRBD1 (6 bases). The source of this sequence is a male donor with ankylosing spondylitis. The CDR3 sequence: CSVDDRWDTQYF. DNA for the CDR3: TGCAGCGTTGACGACAGGTGGGATACGCAGTATTTT.